The entry below describes one T cell receptor (beta chain). Some clones are missing from TCRdb's copy, which holds only in-frame ones; the method was immunoSEQ multiplex PCR. The table includes 50,000 or so clones, 91% detected once. Germline CDR1 reads LGHNA; CDR2 reads YNFKEQ. V was clipped by 0 bases and J by 4 bases, with 19 bases between them. The CDR3 has 17 amino acids. The data belong to a study of cytomegalovirus exposure and HLA in healthy donors. This sequence originates from a woman in her thirties in good health and CMV-seronegative. The sample taken for sequencing was PBMCs. The chain carries TRBV4-2 and TRBJ2-7, with a weak D call TRBD2 (6 bases). CDR3 nucleotide sequence: TGTGCCAGCAGCCAAGATTATGGTGGGAGGTCTAGTTACGAGCAGTACTTC. This gives the protein CASSQDYGGRSSYEQYF.